Below, 23 T cell receptor beta chains from the same sample are listed, as sequenced in a study of long-term antiretroviral therapy in people with HIV. Version v3.0 of the immunoSEQ assay ran at survey level. Sequencing used immunoSEQ multiplex PCR; TCRdb keeps in-frame clones, though not all of them. The repertoire has around 19,000 clones, more than 85% of them found once; the top ten carry 7.3%. The source was unsorted PBMCs, collected 4.4 years after starting antiretroviral therapy. The receptors derive from a woman in her forties or fifties with HIV.

CDR3 DNA: TGCGCCAGCAGCGCGGAAACAGGGACCTACGAGCAGTACTTC. Translating gives CASSAETGTYEQYF. The V and J genes are TRBV5-1 and TRBJ2-7; TRBD1 might be the D (6 bases). CDR3 size: 14 residues. Germline CDR1 and CDR2: SGHRS and YFSETQ. V lost 4 bases to trimming and J lost 2 bases, with 13 bases between them.

This clone turned up a few times. This chain uses TRBV7-2 with TRBJ2-1, with 8 bases lining up with TRBD2. The CDR3 totals 15 residues. Germline V gene lookup returns CDR1 SGHTA and CDR2 FQGNSA. V was pared by 5 bases and J by 6 bases, with 9 bases of the junction left unmatched. The CDR3 coding sequence is TGTGCCAGCAGCCCGCCGGGACTAGTCGGCAATGAGCAGTTCTTC. Amino acids: CASSPPGLVGNEQFF.

The J gene is TRBJ1-3, the V gene TRBV30, with no clear D. This CDR3 region has 13 residues. V gave up 2 bases and J gave up 2 bases, with 7 bases separating them. CDR1 and CDR2 (germline): GTSNPN, SVGIG (reference sequence). CDR3 bases: TGTGCCTGGAGTCTGCGGGCTGGAAACACCATATATTTT. Protein: CAWSLRAGNTIYF.

The chain couples TRBV9 to TRBJ2-3; D remains ambiguous. The CDR3 is made up of 15 amino acids. Germline assignment: CDR1 SGDLS and CDR2 YYNGEE. V shed 0 bases and J shed 2 bases, with 10 bases lying between them. CDR3 amino acids: CASSVGGRYTDTQYF. The CDR3 coding sequence is TGTGCCAGCAGCGTAGGTGGCAGATACACAGATACGCAGTATTTT.

The J gene is TRBJ2-1, the V gene TRBV5-1, with D uncertain. The CDR3 runs to 14 residues. Germline CDR1 SGHRS, CDR2 YFSETQ. Trimming took off 2 bases at V and 7 bases at J, with 13 bases between the two ends. This CDR3 is CASSLETSWNEQFF. The DNA for the CDR3 is TGCGCCAGCAGCTTAGAAACAAGTTGGAATGAGCAGTTCTTC.

The V call is TRBV30, the J call TRBJ2-3, with D perhaps matching TRBD1 (5 bases). Per germline, CDR1 GTSNPN and CDR2 SVGIG (reference sequence). This CDR3 has 13 residues. Trimming took 0 bases from V and 4 from J, leaving 8 bases between them. The CDR3 DNA reads TGTGCCTGGAGTGTAGGGGCATCAGATACGCAGTATTTT. The encoded protein is CAWSVGASDTQYF. The full variable domain, completed using reference TRBV30 and TRBJ2-3, is SQTIHQWPATLVQPVGSPLSLECTVEGTSNPNLYWYRQAAGRGLQLLFYSVGIGQISSEVPQNLSASRPQDRQFILSSKKLLLSDSGFYLCAWSVGASDTQYFGPGTRLTVL.

The genes are TRBV7-2 and TRBJ2-1, with 10 bases identical to TRBD1. The CDR3 length is 16 residues. V shed 3 bases and J 5 bases; nucleotides not matched to a gene: 7. Germline V CDR1 and CDR2: SGHTA, FQGNSA. The CDR3 loop is CASSFTGTGAHNEQFF. The CDR3 bases are TGTGCCAGCAGCTTTACCGGGACAGGGGCCCACAATGAGCAGTTCTTC.

The chain has TRBV4-3 and TRBJ2-5; perhaps TRBD1 as D (5 bases). The CDR3 covers 13 residues. Germline V gives CDR1 LGHNA, CDR2 YSLEER. The V end was cut by 1 base, the J end by 5 bases, with 8 bases between. CDR3 sequence reads: CASSQVGRETQYF. CDR3 sequence (DNA): TGCGCCAGCAGCCAAGTGGGGCGGGAGACCCAGTACTTC.

The chain has TRBV18 and TRBJ1-4; TRBD1 is a possible D gene (6 bases). Per germline, CDR1 KGHSH and CDR2 LQKENI. This CDR3 is 15 amino acids long. V was cut by 2 bases and J by 7 bases, with 14 bases left in between. CDR3 in amino acids: CASSPSSLGAEKLFF. CDR3 nucleotide sequence: TGTGCCAGCTCACCATCCTCGCTGGGGGCTGAAAAACTGTTTTTT.

The V and J genes are TRBV6-1 and TRBJ1-5, with a weak D call TRBD1 (6 bases). The V gene's germline CDR1 is MNHNS and CDR2 SASEGT. This CDR3 region has 15 residues. Deletions cut 3 bases from V and 6 bases from J, with 15 bases between. In DNA form, the CDR3 reads TGTGCCAGCAGTGACACTTACAGGGAACGTCAGCCCCAGCATTTT. Amino acids: CASSDTYRERQPQHF.

The rearrangement uses TRBV19 and TRBJ2-5; D gene ambiguous. V lost 1 base to trimming and J lost 3 bases, with 3 bases between them. The germline V gene has CDR1 LNHDA and CDR2 SQIVND (reference sequence). This CDR3 is 12 amino acids long. The CDR3 loop is CASSIGEETQYF. The CDR3 nucleotides are TGTGCCAGTAGTATAGGAGAAGAGACCCAGTACTTC.

V usage is TRBV7-9 and J usage is TRBJ2-7, with D perhaps matching TRBD2 (6 bases). CDR3 size: 14 residues. CDR1 SEHNR and CDR2 FQNEAQ come from the germline V gene (reference sequence). Trimming took off 1 base at V and 0 bases at J, with 7 bases between the two ends. CDR3 DNA: TGTGCCAGCAGCTTAGGGGGGGTCTCCTACGAGCAGTACTTC. Amino acid sequence: CASSLGGVSYEQYF. The variable domain in full, completed from reference TRBV7-9 and TRBJ2-7, reads DTGVSQNPRHKITKRGQNVTFRCDPISEHNRLYWYRQTLGQGPEFLTYFQNEAQLEKSRLLSDRFSAERPKGSFSTLEIQRTEQGDSAMYLCASSLGGVSYEQYFGPGTRLTVT.

CDR3 nucleotide sequence: TGCGCCAGCAGCCAAGATAGGGAAGATACGCAGTATTTT. Its translation is CASSQDREDTQYF. V is TRBV4-1 and J is TRBJ2-3; D is unclear. Germline V gives CDR1 MGHRA, CDR2 YSYEKL. The CDR3 runs to 13 residues. The V end lost 0 bases, the J end lost 5 bases, and 6 bases lay between the germline ends.

The chain carries TRBV4-1 and TRBJ2-3; D assignment may be TRBD1 or TRBD2 (5 bases each). CDR3 length: 16 residues. From germline, CDR1 is MGHRA and CDR2 YSYEKL. V shed 2 bases and J shed 6 bases, with 18 bases lying between them. The CDR3 bases are TGCGCCAGCAGCCAACAGGGAGACATCCCCACGGATACGCAGTATTTT. Protein sequence: CASSQQGDIPTDTQYF.

This clone has only one observation. V is TRBV6-5 and J is TRBJ2-7, with no clear D. This CDR3 comprises 14 residues. Looked up from germline, CDR1 is MNHEY and CDR2 is SVGAGI. Trimming removed 2 bases at V and 1 base at J, with 9 bases between. CDR3 coding DNA: TGTGCCAGCAGTTACGGTCAGCGTTCCTACGAGCAGTACTTC. Translated: CASSYGQRSYEQYF.

The V call is TRBV5-1, the J call TRBJ1-2, with D perhaps matching TRBD1 (6 bases). CDR3 length: 14 residues. V lost 3 bases, J lost 1 base, and 10 bases lay in between. In germline, CDR1 is SGHRS, CDR2 YFSETQ. For the CDR3, the DNA is TGCGCCAGCAGCTCATTACAGGGTAACTATGGCTACACCTTC. It codes for CASSSLQGNYGYTF.

The chain joins TRBV19 to TRBJ1-5; a possible D gene is TRBD1 (5 bases). V shed 5 bases and J shed 2 bases, with 13 bases lying between them. The CDR3 is made up of 15 amino acids. Germline V gene sequence: CDR1 LNHDA, CDR2 SQIVND (reference sequence). CDR3 sequence: CASSVDLGGNQPQHF. CDR3 sequence (DNA): TGTGCCAGTAGTGTCGACCTGGGGGGCAATCAGCCCCAGCATTTT. Drawing the rest from reference TRBV19 and TRBJ1-5, the complete variable domain is DGGITQSPKYLFRKEGQNVTLSCEQNLNHDAMYWYRQDPGQGLRLIYYSQIVNDFQKGDIAEGYSVSREKKESFPLTVTSAQKNPTAFYLCASSVDLGGNQPQHFGDGTRLSIL.

In DNA form, the CDR3 reads TGTGCCAGTAGCGGTCACCCAAGCACAGATACGCAGTATTTT. It specifies CASSGHPSTDTQYF. The chain recombines TRBV5-4 with TRBJ2-3; D is perhaps TRBD2 (6 bases). V was cut by 8 bases and J by 0 bases, with 13 bases left in between. Germline V gene lookup returns CDR1 SGHNT and CDR2 YYREEE (reference sequence). This CDR3 spans 14 amino acids.

The rearrangement uses TRBV30 and TRBJ1-6; perhaps TRBD1 as D (5 bases). V was clipped by 1 base and J by 5 bases, with 6 bases between them. The CDR3 contains 13 residues. Germline V gene sequence: CDR1 GTSNPN, CDR2 SVGIG (reference sequence). The CDR3 loop is CAWSGGNNSPLHF. The CDR3 DNA is TGTGCCTGGAGTGGGGGGAATAATTCACCCCTCCACTTT.

V usage is TRBV11-3 and J usage is TRBJ2-1, with 8 bases aligning to TRBD2. The CDR3 is 14 residues long. Per the germline V gene, CDR1 is SGHNT and CDR2 is YENEEA. V lost 6 bases and J lost 7; bases outside the gene matches: 8. The DNA of the CDR3 is TGTGCCAGCAGTCGCGGGGGGTCCGAGAATGAGCAGTTCTTC. This codes for CASSRGGSENEQFF.

The genes are TRBV6-5 and TRBJ1-4; D ambiguous. Trimming stripped 4 bases from V and 5 bases from J, with 8 bases between. This CDR3 region has 13 residues. Germline CDR1 MNHEY, CDR2 SVGAGI. The CDR3 coding sequence is TGTGCCAGCAGTTCCCGTACCAATGAAAAACTGTTTTTT. It specifies CASSSRTNEKLFF.

The chain uses TRBV30 and TRBJ1-2; 9 bases are shared with TRBD1. CDR3 length: 14 amino acids. The V and J ends lost 3 bases and 4 bases, in that order; junction bases with no gene match: 6. Germline V gives CDR1 GTSNPN, CDR2 SVGIG (reference sequence). For the CDR3, the DNA is TGTGCCTGGAGGACAGGGGGTTCGAGCTATGGCTACACCTTC. Its protein product is CAWRTGGSSYGYTF. The full variable domain, in which reference TRBV30 and TRBJ1-2 provide the parts outside the CDR3, is SQTIHQWPATLVQPVGSPLSLECTVEGTSNPNLYWYRQAAGRGLQLLFYSVGIGQISSEVPQNLSASRPQDRQFILSSKKLLLSDSGFYLCAWRTGGSSYGYTFGSGTRLTVV.

The rearrangement joins TRBV2 to TRBJ1-5; D uncertain. This CDR3 has 14 residues. CDR1 is SNHLY and CDR2 is FYNNEI in the germline V gene. Trimming cost V 2 bases and J 7 bases, with 12 bases left between them. The CDR3 bases are TGTGCCAGCAGTGAACGACGGGCGGGGCAGCCCCAGCATTTT. This gives the protein CASSERRAGQPQHF.